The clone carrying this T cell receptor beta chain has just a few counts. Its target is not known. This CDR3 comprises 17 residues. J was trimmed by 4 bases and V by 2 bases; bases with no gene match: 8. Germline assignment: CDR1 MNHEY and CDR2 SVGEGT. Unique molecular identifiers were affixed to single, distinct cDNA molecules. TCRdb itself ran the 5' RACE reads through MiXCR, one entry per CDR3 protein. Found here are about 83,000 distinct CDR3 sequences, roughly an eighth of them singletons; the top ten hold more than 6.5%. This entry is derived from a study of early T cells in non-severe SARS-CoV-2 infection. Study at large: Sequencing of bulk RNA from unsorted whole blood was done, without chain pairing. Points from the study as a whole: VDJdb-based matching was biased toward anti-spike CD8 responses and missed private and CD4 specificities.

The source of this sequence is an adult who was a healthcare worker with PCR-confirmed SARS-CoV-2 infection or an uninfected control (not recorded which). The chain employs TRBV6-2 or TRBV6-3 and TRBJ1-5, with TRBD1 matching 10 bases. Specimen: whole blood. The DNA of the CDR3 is TGTGCCAGCAGTTACGACGGACAGGGGGTTTTGAATCAGCCCCAGCATTTT. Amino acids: CASSYDGQGVLNQPQHF.